The source of this T cell receptor beta chain is a study of blood T cells in healthy people across ages (dated by TCRdb to 2013 to 2016). Study-wide context: In model experiments, template switching captured about one uniquely barcoded TCR beta cDNA molecule for every two T cells. Using the same blood draw, the study looked at two additional independent replicas of 1 million unique cDNA reads for two donors, one aged 18 to 29 and the other aged 80 or older. Using deep sequencing normalized with unique cDNA molecular identifiers, the study measured how TCR beta repertoire diversity changes with age. The donors were divided into four age groups: young (average around 15 years), middle-aged (under 40), aged (62) and long-lived (approximately 74). Donors of different ages were randomly distributed across sequencing lanes to avoid experimental bias. Summary of the overall study and its limitations: Total diversity estimates from one million sequenced T cells were considered lower bounds and underestimates. Observed TCR beta diversity per million T cells fell roughly linearly with age, and a significant reduction was already apparent by age about 38. Compared with the aged group, more naive CD4+ T cells, fewer expanded clones and increased TCR diversity were shown by the long-lived group, suggesting age selection. Because the CMV infection status of the donors was unknown, age-related changes in expanded clonotypes may potentially have been confounded. Observed TCR beta diversity correlated strongly with the percentage of naive T cells measured by flow cytometry. Because profiling used bulk unsorted PBMCs, naive and antigen-experienced compartments could not be compared conclusively.

The CDR3 measures 16 amino acids from cysteine to phenylalanine. Only the CDR3 DNA is retained, 48 bases long and in frame from the first base. CDR1 and CDR2, looked up from the germline V gene (reference sequence), are SGHKS and YYEKEE. Germline trimming amounts to 5 bases on V and 4 bases on J, with 11 as the count of junction bases outside the gene matches. Systemically healthy Caucasian individuals from Russia, some 38 in total and aged about 6 to 100 years, were included as donors. Each donor gave approximately 9.3 milliliters of peripheral blood, collected into EDTA-treated Vacutainer tubes. Ficoll-Paque density-gradient centrifugation was used to isolate PBMCs, with at least 6 million obtained per sample. Trizol reagent was used to extract total RNA from the PBMCs, yielding at least 6 micrograms per sample. For every donor, flow cytometry on a PBMC aliquot measured the percentage of naive CD45RAhigh/CD27high T cells.

This clonotype was recorded a few times. Its antigen remains unidentified. Base qualities are not recorded, but no much larger clone differs from it by a single base. Receptor amplification or capture employed 5' RACE. Sequenced on an Illumina HiSeq 2500. The second PCR ran for about 6 to 12 cycles and used a J-beta primer mix along with a sample-barcoded 5' primer. A unique molecular identifier was introduced onto each TCR beta cDNA molecule by a template-switch 5' adaptor carrying 12 random nucleotides. Each sample yielded at least 3 million CDR3-containing paired-end reads. First-strand cDNA was synthesized from all RNA with the Mint cDNA synthesis kit, primed by a TRBC-specific oligonucleotide. Following uracil-DNA glycosylase treatment, a first 18-cycle PCR with universal primers M1SS and BC2_uni_R was performed on all cDNA. On the authors' methods: Each sample was normalized by randomly selecting 1 million high-quality reads, each carrying a distinct molecular identifier. Reads sharing molecular identifiers were discarded rather than binned into consensus sequences. MiTCR, set to a Q25 quality threshold and the strictest error-elimination algorithm, was used for CDR3 identification, clonotype clustering and error correction. Lower-bound total TCR beta diversity was estimated with a nonparametric unseen species model using Euler transformation. TCRdb reran the public reads through fastp at Q25 and MiXCR, keeping productive beta chains. Each CDR3 protein appears once, grouped with its most common genes and DNA. None of the V and J calls come from the authors' own analysis; TCRdb made them. The sample profile shows roughly 1,500,000 distinct CDR3 sequences; around 35% of them were found once. Together, the top ten hold 10% to 12% of the sample.

Specimen: blood. Recombination linked TRBV5-5 to TRBJ2-1, with 8 bases aligning to TRBD2. The sequence was collected from a young woman in good health. The CDR3 is CASRRGLAPLYNEQFF. Here is the DNA: TGTGCCAGCAGACGTGGACTAGCCCCTCTTTACAATGAGCAGTTCTTC. Supplemented by the reference TRBV5-5 and TRBJ2-1 proteins around the CDR3, the complete variable domain is DAGVTQSPTHLIKTRGQQVTLRCSPISGHKSVSWYQQVLGQGPQFIFQYYEKEERGRGNFPDRFSARQFPNYSSELNVNALLLGDSALYLCASRRGLAPLYNEQFFGPGTRLTVL.